This TCR beta chain appears in the sequencing data of a study of CD8 T cells in ankylosing spondylitis. The CDR3 runs to 13 residues. Between the trimmed V and J ends, which lost 5 bases and 6 bases, there was a span of 17 bases. Germline CDR1 reads DFQATT; CDR2 reads SNEGSKA (reference sequence). This clonotype was recorded once. Its antigen is still unknown. Study-level points and caveats: Blood from ankylosing spondylitis patients appeared to carry a characteristic roughly 8-variant TCR beta motif.

TCRdb recomputed calls from the 5' RACE reads with MiXCR, one row per CDR3 protein. The repertoire holds approximately 220,000 distinct CDR3 sequences, with under 30% as singletons. What was sequenced was blood, either unsorted or a sorted T cell fraction (not recorded which). The J gene is TRBJ2-7, the V gene TRBV20-1; D unclear. This receptor was taken from a male donor with ankylosing spondylitis or in good health (not recorded which). The CDR3 DNA is TGCAGTGCTCAACCGTTCCTGAATGGCGAGCAGTACTTC. Protein: CSAQPFLNGEQYF.